These 7 T cell receptor beta chains share one sample of origin, sequenced in a study of spatial heterogeneity in lung cancer. Study-wide results and caveats: The study found that expanded intratumoral alpha and beta TCR counts tracked tumor mutation counts.

Time point defined: sample taken at primary tumor resection. The antigens these receptors bind are not known. TCRdb fed the 5' RACE reads into MiXCR, producing one record per CDR3 protein. The data hold more than 15,000 distinct CDR3 sequences, with approximately 6.2% observed a single time. The input for sequencing was lung tumor tissue, taken at surgery. The receptor set was obtained from a male donor with early-stage non-small cell lung cancer.

This clonotype has just a few counts. This beta chain is an off-target read within a library intended for alpha chains, so its frequency means little. This sequence joins TRBV4-1 and TRBJ2-7, with 8 bases identical to TRBD1. Germline V gene sequence: CDR1 MGHRA, CDR2 YSYEKL. Trimming at V came to 1 base and at J to 2 bases, leaving 7 bases not matched to a gene. The CDR3 has 16 residues. In DNA, the CDR3 is TGCGCCAGCAGCCAAGTCCCGGGACAGGCGACCTACGAGCAGTACTTC. Translated, it gives CASSQVPGQATYEQYF.

The table lists this clonotype with many counts. For a library built for alpha chains, this beta chain is a stray read; little rests on its size. V and J are TRBV12-3 or TRBV12-4 and TRBJ1-5; 7 bases map to TRBD1. The ends lost 2 bases at V and 2 bases at J; junction bases unmatched: 3. The CDR3 consists of 15 residues. CDR3 bases: TGTGCCAGCAGTTTAACAGGGGCGGGCAATCAGCCCCAGCATTTT. Protein product: CASSLTGAGNQPQHF.

Many counts were recorded for this clonotype. This beta chain is a stray read from a library made for alpha chains; its abundance is not meaningful. This CDR3 is CASSLFDRPRGANVLTF. The CDR3 coding sequence is TGTGCCAGCAGCTTGTTCGACAGGCCGCGGGGGGCCAACGTCCTGACTTTC. The V call is TRBV5-4, the J call TRBJ2-6, with TRBD1 as a possible D gene (6 bases). The germline gives CDR1 SGHNT, CDR2 YYREEE (reference sequence). The CDR3 spans 17 residues. The V gene lost 1 base and the J gene lost 4 bases, with 15 bases spanning the gap.

This clonotype was seen at least ten times. This beta chain slipped into a library made for alpha chains as a stray read, so its size is not meaningful. This chain connects TRBV10-2 to TRBJ1-6; no definite D call. This CDR3 contains 13 residues. Germline CDR1 WSHSY, CDR2 SAAADI. The V gene lost 6 bases and the J gene lost 5 bases, with 8 bases spanning the gap. Written as DNA, the CDR3 is TGCGCCAGCAGGGCCCAGGATAATTCACCCCTCCACTTT. The encoded protein is CASRAQDNSPLHF.

This clonotype was observed at least ten times. Being off target in a library aimed at alpha chains, this beta chain has a size of little meaning. The chain is built from TRBV5-5 and TRBJ2-5, with D unclear. The germline V and J ends were trimmed by 0 bases and 7 bases, with 19 bases remaining between them. Germline CDR1 is SGHKS and CDR2 is YYEKEE (reference sequence). The length of the CDR3 is 16 residues. The CDR3: CASSLVGQARAGTQYF. The CDR3 bases are TGTGCCAGCAGCTTGGTTGGCCAGGCCAGAGCAGGGACCCAGTACTTC. Full variable domain (outside the CDR3, taken from reference TRBV5-5 and TRBJ2-5): DAGVTQSPTHLIKTRGQQVTLRCSPISGHKSVSWYQQVLGQGPQFIFQYYEKEERGRGNFPDRFSARQFPNYSSELNVNALLLGDSALYLCASSLVGQARAGTQYFGPGTRLLVL.

This clonotype was observed many times. With the library built for alpha chains, this beta chain is off target and its frequency is not meaningful. The genes are TRBV12-3 or TRBV12-4 and TRBJ2-3; D possibly corresponds to TRBD2 (6 bases). The CDR3 covers 13 residues. Trimming pared 5 bases from V and 0 bases from J, leaving 6 bases between. CDR3 in amino acids: CASSSGSTDTQYF. DNA of the CDR3: TGTGCCAGCAGTAGCGGGAGCACAGATACGCAGTATTTT.

This clonotype was observed many times. Since the library was made to target alpha chains, this beta chain is a stray read and its abundance is not meaningful. The chain links TRBV12-3 or TRBV12-4 to TRBJ2-7, with 8 bases fitting TRBD2. Trimming at V came to 1 base and at J to 6 bases, leaving 8 bases not matched to a gene. The CDR3 contains 15 residues. The CDR3 loop reads CASSLGTGTSGEQYF. CDR3 bases: TGTGCCAGCAGTTTAGGTACCGGGACTAGTGGCGAGCAGTACTTC.